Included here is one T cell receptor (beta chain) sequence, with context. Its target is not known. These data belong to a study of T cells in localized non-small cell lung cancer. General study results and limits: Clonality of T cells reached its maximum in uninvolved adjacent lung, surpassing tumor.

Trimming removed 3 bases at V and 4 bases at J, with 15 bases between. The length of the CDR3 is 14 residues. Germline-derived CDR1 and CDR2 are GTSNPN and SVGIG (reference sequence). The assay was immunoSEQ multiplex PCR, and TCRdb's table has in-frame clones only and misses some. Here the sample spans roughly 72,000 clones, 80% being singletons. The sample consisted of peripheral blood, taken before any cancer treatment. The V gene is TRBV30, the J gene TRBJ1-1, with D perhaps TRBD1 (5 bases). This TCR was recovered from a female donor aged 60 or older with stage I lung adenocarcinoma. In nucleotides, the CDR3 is TGTGCCTGGAGCCCGCTCAGGGTGGGCACTGAAGCTTTCTTT. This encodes CAWSPLRVGTEAFF.